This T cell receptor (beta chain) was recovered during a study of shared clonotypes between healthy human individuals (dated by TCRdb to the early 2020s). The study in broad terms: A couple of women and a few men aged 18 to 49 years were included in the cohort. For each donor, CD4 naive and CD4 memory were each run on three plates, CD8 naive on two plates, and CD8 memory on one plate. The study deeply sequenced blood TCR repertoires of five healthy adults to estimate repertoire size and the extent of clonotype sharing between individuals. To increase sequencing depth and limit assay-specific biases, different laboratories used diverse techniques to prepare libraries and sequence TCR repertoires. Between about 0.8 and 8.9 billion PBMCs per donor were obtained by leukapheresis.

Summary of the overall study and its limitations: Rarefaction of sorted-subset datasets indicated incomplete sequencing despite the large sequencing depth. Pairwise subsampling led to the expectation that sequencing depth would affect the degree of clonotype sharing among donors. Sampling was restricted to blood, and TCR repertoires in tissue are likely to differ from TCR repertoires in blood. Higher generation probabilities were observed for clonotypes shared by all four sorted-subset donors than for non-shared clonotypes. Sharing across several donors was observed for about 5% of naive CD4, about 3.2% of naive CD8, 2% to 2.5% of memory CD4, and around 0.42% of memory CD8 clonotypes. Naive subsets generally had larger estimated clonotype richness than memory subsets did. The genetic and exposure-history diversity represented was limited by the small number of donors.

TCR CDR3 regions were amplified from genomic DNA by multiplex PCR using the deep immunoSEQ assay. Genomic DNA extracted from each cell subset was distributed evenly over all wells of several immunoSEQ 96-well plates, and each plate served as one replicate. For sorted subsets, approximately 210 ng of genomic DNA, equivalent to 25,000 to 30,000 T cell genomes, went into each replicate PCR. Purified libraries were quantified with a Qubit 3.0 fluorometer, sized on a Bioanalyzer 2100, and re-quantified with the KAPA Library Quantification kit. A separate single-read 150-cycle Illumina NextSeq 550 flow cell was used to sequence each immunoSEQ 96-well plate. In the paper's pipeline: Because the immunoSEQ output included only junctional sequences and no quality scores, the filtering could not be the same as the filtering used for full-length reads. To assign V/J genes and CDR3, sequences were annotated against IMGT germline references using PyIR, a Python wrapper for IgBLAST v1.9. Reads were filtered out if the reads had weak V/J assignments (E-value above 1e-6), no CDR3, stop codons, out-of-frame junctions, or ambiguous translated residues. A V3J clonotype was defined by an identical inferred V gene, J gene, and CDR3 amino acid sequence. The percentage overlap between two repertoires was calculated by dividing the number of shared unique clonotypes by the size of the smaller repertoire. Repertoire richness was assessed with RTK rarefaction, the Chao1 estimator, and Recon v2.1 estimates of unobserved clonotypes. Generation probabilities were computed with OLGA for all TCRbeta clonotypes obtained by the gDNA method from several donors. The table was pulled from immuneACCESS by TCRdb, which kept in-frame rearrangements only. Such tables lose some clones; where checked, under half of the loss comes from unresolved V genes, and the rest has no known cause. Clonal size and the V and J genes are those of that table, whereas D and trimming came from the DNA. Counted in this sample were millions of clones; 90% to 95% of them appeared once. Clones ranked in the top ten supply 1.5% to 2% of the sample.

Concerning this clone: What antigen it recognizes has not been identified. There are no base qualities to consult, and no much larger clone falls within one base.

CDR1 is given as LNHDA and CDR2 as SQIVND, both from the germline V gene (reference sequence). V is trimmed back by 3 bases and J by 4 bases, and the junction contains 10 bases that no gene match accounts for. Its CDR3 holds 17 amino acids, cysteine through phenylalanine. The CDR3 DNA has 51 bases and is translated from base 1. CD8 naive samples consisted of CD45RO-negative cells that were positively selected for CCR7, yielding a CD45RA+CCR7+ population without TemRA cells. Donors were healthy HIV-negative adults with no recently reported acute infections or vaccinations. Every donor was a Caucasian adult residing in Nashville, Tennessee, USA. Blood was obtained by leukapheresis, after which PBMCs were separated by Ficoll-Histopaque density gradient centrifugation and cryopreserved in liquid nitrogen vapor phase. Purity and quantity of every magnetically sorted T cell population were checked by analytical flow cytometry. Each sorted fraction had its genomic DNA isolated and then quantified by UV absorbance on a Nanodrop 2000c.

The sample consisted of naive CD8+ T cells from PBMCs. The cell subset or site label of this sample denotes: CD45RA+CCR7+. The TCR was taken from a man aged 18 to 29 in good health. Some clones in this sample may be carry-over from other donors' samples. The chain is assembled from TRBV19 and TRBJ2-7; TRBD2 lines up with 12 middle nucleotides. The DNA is TGTGCCAGTAGTATTAGCTCGACTAGCGGGAGAGGGTACGAGCAGTACTTC. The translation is CASSISSTSGRGYEQYF.